One sample yielded the 15 T cell receptor beta chains listed below, sequenced in a study of vaccination effects on CD4 cells after COVID-19. These TCRs' antigens remain unknown. Using immunoSEQ multiplex PCR, the repertoire was profiled, and TCRdb retains in-frame clones only, with some absent. This table has about 79,000 clones, roughly 74% appearing once. With the ViraFEST assay, the study expanded antigen-specific CD4+ T cells using viral peptide pools, then sequenced them. Cultured cells yielded isolated CD4+ T cells after nine to ten days. This specimen was CD4+ T cells from PBMCs cultured with HCoV-229E spike peptides, taken before COVID-19 vaccination. These receptors were collected from a human donor who received a COVID-19 vaccine.

The genes are TRBV4-1 and TRBJ2-7, with D perhaps TRBD1 or TRBD2 (5 bases each). The CDR3 has 18 amino acids. CDR1 is MGHRA, CDR2 YSYEKL, per germline. Deletions cut 0 bases from V and 0 bases from J, with 18 bases between. The CDR3 protein is CASSQDAWGRDISYEQYV. The DNA for the CDR3 is TGCGCCAGCAGCCAAGATGCATGGGGACGGGATATCTCCTACGAGCAGTACGTC.

The chain is built from TRBV2 and TRBJ2-7; D is uncertain. Trimming shortened V by 6 bases and J by 2 bases, and 5 bases separated the two germline ends. The CDR3 has 11 residues. In germline, CDR1 is SNHLY, CDR2 FYNNEI. The CDR3 reads CASRVTYEQYV. The CDR3 DNA is TGTGCCAGCAGAGTAACCTACGAGCAGTACGTC.

The count of this clone is one. The chain recombines TRBV7-3 with TRBJ2-3; a possible D gene is TRBD2 (6 bases). There are 17 residues in the CDR3. Germline assignment: CDR1 SGHTA and CDR2 FQGTGA. V lost 4 bases to trimming and J lost 0 bases, with 17 bases between them. The chain's CDR3 is CASSSTPGTRSTDTQYF. DNA of the CDR3: TGTGCCAGCAGCTCCACTCCCGGGACTCGAAGCACAGATACGCAGTATTTT.

V is TRBV3-1 (or the pseudogene TRBV3-2) and J is TRBJ1-2; D remains unclear. The CDR3 runs 13 residues. Germline values: CDR1 LGHDT, CDR2 YNNKEL (reference sequence). Trimming pared 6 bases from V and 2 bases from J, leaving 10 bases between. Here the CDR3 DNA reads TGTGCCAGCAGTCCGAACGGCAACTATGGCTACACCTTC. Its protein product is CASSPNGNYGYTF.

The V gene is TRBV6-6, the J gene TRBJ2-2, with a possible D match to TRBD2 (6 bases). CDR1 is MNHNY, CDR2 SVGAGI, per germline (reference sequence). The CDR3 loop spans 15 amino acids. Trimming left V 5 bases short and J 0 bases short, with 10 bases between. The CDR3 nucleotides read TGTGCCAGCAGTGTTGGACTACCGAACACCGGGGAGCTGTTTTTT. Protein: CASSVGLPNTGELFF.

The chain links TRBV6-5 to TRBJ1-5; D remains unclear. CDR1 is MNHEY, CDR2 SVGAGI, per germline. The CDR3 runs 13 residues. V was cut by 6 bases and J by 5 bases, with 11 bases left in between. The CDR3 sequence is CASRGFLYQPQHF. The CDR3 DNA follows: TGTGCCAGCAGGGGCTTCCTATATCAGCCCCAGCATTTT.

The chain combines TRBV12-3 or TRBV12-4 with TRBJ1-2, with D possibly being TRBD1 (5 bases). The CDR3 is made up of 12 amino acids. V shed 3 bases and J shed 4 bases, with 6 bases lying between them. The CDR3 DNA follows: TGTGCCAGCAGTTTTACAGGCTATGGCTACACCTTC. This encodes CASSFTGYGYTF.

V and J are TRBV7-2 and TRBJ2-2, with a tentative D call TRBD1 (6 bases). Germline CDR1 reads SGHTA; CDR2 reads FQGNSA. This CDR3 has 15 residues. The V gene lost 4 bases and the J gene lost 1 base, with 10 bases spanning the gap. The CDR3 protein is CASSWSTGNTGELFF. The CDR3 region has the DNA TGTGCCAGCAGCTGGTCGACAGGGAACACCGGGGAGCTGTTTTTT.

The J gene is TRBJ2-3, the V gene TRBV5-8; D might be TRBD1 (6 bases). Germline lookup yields CDR1 SGHTS and CDR2 YDEGEE. Trimming removed 7 bases at V and 1 base at J, with 19 bases between. This CDR3 has 16 amino acids. This chain's CDR3 is CASPAGPGQGTDTQYF. In DNA form, the CDR3 reads TGTGCCAGCCCAGCCGGGCCGGGACAAGGCACAGATACGCAGTATTTT.

The chain combines TRBV4-3 with TRBJ1-5, with 7 bases lining up with TRBD1. Germline values: CDR1 LGHNA, CDR2 YSLEER. The CDR3 totals 15 residues. With V trimmed by 3 bases and J by 3 bases, 5 bases remained unmatched. In DNA form, the CDR3 reads TGCGCCAGCAGCCAGCAGACAGGGTACAATCAGCCCCAGCATTTT. Translation gives CASSQQTGYNQPQHF.

The V gene is TRBV7-8, the J gene TRBJ2-1, with TRBD1 matching over 10 bases. Per the germline V gene, CDR1 is SGHVS and CDR2 is FQNEAQ. The junction had 3 bases not matched to a gene; V was cut back by 4 bases and J by 3 bases. This CDR3 spans 15 amino acids. The CDR3 region is CASSSGTGVYNEQFF. For the CDR3, the DNA is TGTGCCAGCAGCTCCGGGACAGGGGTCTACAATGAGCAGTTCTTC.

This sequence joins TRBV4-1 and TRBJ1-2; TRBD1 might be the D (5 bases). Trimming left V 1 base short and J 5 bases short, with 17 bases between. Germline V gene lookup returns CDR1 MGHRA and CDR2 YSYEKL. The CDR3 loop spans 16 amino acids. CDR3 loop: CASSQAGRGVGYGYTF. For the CDR3, the DNA is TGCGCCAGCAGCCAAGCAGGTAGGGGCGTTGGATATGGCTACACCTTC.

This chain uses TRBV19 with TRBJ1-6; D is possibly TRBD1 (5 bases). The CDR3 extends over 13 amino acids. Trimming removed 6 bases from V and 9 bases from J, with 12 bases in between. Germline V lookup: CDR1 LNHDA, CDR2 SQIVND (reference sequence). The CDR3 here is CASRRARASPLHF. The CDR3 DNA reads TGTGCCAGTAGGAGGGCCAGGGCTTCACCCCTCCACTTT. Full variable domain (outside the CDR3, taken from reference TRBV19 and TRBJ1-6): DGGITQSPKYLFRKEGQNVTLSCEQNLNHDAMYWYRQDPGQGLRLIYYSQIVNDFQKGDIAEGYSVSREKKESFPLTVTSAQKNPTAFYLCASRRARASPLHFGNGTRLTVT.

The genes are TRBV5-1 and TRBJ1-3, with 7 bases matching TRBD1. Germline CDR1 SGHRS, CDR2 YFSETQ. The CDR3 runs 15 residues. With V trimmed by 0 bases and J by 3 bases, 3 bases remained unmatched. CDR3 DNA sequence: TGCGCCAGCAGCTTGGACCCAGGGGGTGGAAACACCATATATTTT. Translating it yields CASSLDPGGGNTIYF.

This chain uses TRBV5-1 with TRBJ2-5; possibly TRBD1 for D (6 bases). Germline loops: CDR1 SGHRS, CDR2 YFSETQ. V gave up 7 bases and J gave up 3 bases, with 13 bases separating them. This CDR3 spans 13 amino acids. CDR3 in DNA: TGCGCCAGCGTATCACGACAGGAAGAGACCCAGTACTTC. Translated: CASVSRQEETQYF.